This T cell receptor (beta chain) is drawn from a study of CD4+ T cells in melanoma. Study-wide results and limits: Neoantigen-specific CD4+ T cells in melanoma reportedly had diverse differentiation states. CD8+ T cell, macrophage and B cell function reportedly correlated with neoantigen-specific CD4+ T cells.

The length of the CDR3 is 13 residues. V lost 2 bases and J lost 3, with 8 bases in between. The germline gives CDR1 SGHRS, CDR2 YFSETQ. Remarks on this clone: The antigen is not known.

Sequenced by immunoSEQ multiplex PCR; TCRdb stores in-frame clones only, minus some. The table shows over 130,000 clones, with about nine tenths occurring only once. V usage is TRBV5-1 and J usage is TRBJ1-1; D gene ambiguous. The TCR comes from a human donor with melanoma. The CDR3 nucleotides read TGCGCCAGCAGCTTAAGGGAATACACTGAAGCTTTCTTT. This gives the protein CASSLREYTEAFF.